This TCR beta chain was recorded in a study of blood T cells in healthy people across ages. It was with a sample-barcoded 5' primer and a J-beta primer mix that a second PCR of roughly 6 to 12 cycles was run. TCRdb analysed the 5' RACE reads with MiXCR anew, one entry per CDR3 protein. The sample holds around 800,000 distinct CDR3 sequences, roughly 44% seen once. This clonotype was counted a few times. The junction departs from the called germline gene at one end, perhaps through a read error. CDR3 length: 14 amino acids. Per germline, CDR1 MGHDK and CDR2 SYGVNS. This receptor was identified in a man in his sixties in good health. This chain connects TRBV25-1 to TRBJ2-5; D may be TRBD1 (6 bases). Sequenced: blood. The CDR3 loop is CASSDENRVETQYF. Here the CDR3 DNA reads TGTGCCAGCAGTGACGAAAACAGGGTTGAGACCCAGTACTTT.